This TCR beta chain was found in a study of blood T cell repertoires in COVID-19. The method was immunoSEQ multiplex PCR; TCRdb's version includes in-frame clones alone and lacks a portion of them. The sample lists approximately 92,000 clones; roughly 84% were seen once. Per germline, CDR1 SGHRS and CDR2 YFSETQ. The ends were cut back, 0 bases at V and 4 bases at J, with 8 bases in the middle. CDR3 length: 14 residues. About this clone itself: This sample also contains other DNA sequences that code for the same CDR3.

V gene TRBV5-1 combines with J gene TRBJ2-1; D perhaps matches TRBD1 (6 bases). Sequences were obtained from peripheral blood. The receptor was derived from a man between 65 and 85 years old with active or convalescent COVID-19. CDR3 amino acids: CASSLDRAYNEQFF. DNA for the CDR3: TGCGCCAGCAGCTTGGACAGGGCTTACAATGAGCAGTTCTTC.